The rows below give T cell receptor beta chains drawn from one sample of a study of beta chain features in type 1 diabetes. Only in-frame clones appear in the TCRdb table, and some are missing; sequencing was by immunoSEQ multiplex PCR. In the table there are under 300,000 clones, approximately 15% of which are singletons. The sequenced sample was naive CD4+ T cells from blood. Receptors were obtained from a man aged 25 to 40 with type 1 diabetes. Both conserved end residues are part of each CDR3.

V	J	length	CDR3
TRBV18	TRBJ1-1	15	CASSTRQGEDTEAFF
TRBV19	TRBJ1-6	14	CASSTGIDNSPLHF
TRBV6-6	TRBJ2-5	15	CASTLGGGLQETQYF
TRBV5-1	TRBJ2-1	15	CASSLDLSSYNEQFF
TRBV11-3	TRBJ2-4	14	CASSPHREIDIQYF
TRBV10-2	TRBJ2-7	14	CASRKSSGRGEQYF
TRBV7-2	TRBJ2-7	15	CASSLAAQEFYEQYF
TRBV5-4	TRBJ2-5	11	CASSSGETQYF
TRBV27	TRBJ2-1	15	CASSPRQGFNNEQFF
TRBV6-6	TRBJ1-2	14	CASSSPDRVDGYTF
TRBV29-1	TRBJ2-3	12	CSVYGGAETQYF
TRBV28	TRBJ1-2	15	CASSPTGLKGYGYTF
TRBV27	TRBJ2-7	9	CATNYEQYF
TRBV11-2	TRBJ2-5	15	CASSTSGGAGETQYF
TRBV7-9	TRBJ1-1	15	CASSFRQGRNTEAFF
TRBV30	TRBJ1-2	13	CAWSVRGWSGYTF
TRBV27	TRBJ2-7	14	CASSTLTSVGEQYF
TRBV6-1	TRBJ1-1	13	CASSVRGDTEAFF
TRBV7-2	TRBJ2-1	15	CASSLVAGVDNEQFF
TRBV9	TRBJ2-3	15	CASSVSVLSTDTQYF
TRBV5-1	TRBJ2-3	15	CASSELAGVSDTQYF
TRBV5-1	TRBJ2-7	16	CASTAGGTGGAYEQYF
TRBV7-8	TRBJ1-1	16	CASSLTNRGQSSEAFF
TRBV5-1	TRBJ2-1	16	CASSFRGLAGYNEQFF
TRBV30	TRBJ2-1	14	CACSGLAGSNEQFF
TRBV27	TRBJ2-6	15	CASRHRRTGANVLTF
TRBV29-1	TRBJ1-5	13	CSVGAGYNQPQHF
TRBV11-2	TRBJ2-2	15	CASNIAGGVTGELFF
TRBV5-1	TRBJ1-6	15	CASSQKTTNGSPLHF
TRBV18	TRBJ2-7	13	CASSPHTTPPAYF
TRBV4-1	TRBJ1-5	14	CASSQVAGNQPQHF
TRBV11-2	TRBJ2-7	15	CASSAVKGLALEQYF
TRBV25-1	TRBJ2-2	17	CASSEPGTGAFTGELFF
TRBV2	TRBJ2-1	14	CASSEANEYNEQFF
TRBV30	TRBJ1-2	15	CAWGGQSLLRYGYTF
TRBV9	TRBJ2-5	16	CASSEGARGPKETQYF
TRBV7-9	TRBJ1-1	13	CASSAQGFTEAFF
TRBV9	TRBJ2-5	16	CASSVGPAGGQETQYF
TRBV6-5	TRBJ1-3	14	CASSRTDSGNTIYF
TRBV28	TRBJ2-1	11	CASSTRREQFF